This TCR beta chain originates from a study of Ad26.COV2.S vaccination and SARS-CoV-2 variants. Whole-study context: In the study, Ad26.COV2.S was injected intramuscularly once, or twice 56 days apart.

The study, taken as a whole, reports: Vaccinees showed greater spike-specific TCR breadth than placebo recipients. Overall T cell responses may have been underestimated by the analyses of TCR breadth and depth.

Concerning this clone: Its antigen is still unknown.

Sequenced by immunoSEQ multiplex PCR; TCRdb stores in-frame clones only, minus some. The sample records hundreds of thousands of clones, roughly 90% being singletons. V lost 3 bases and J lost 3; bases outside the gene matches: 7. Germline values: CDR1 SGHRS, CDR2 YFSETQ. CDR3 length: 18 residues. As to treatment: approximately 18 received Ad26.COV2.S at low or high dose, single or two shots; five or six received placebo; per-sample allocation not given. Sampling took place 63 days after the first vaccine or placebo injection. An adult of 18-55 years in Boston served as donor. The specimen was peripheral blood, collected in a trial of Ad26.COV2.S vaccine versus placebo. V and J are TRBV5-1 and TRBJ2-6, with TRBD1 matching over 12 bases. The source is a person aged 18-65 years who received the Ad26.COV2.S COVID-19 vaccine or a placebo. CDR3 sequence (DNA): TGCGCCAGCAGCTCATCGGGGACAGGGGGCGGTGGGGCCAACGTCCTGACTTTC. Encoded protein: CASSSSGTGGGGANVLTF.